What follows describes a single T cell receptor (beta chain). Its antigen remains unknown. CDR3 length: 14 residues. Germline V CDR1 and CDR2: SGHAT, FQNNGV. J lost 4 bases, V lost 1 base, and 0 bases had no gene match. Each of the patients experienced relapse following autologous stem cell transplantation, and their brentuximab vedotin exposure differed. This sample stems from a study of PD-1 blockade in classical Hodgkin lymphoma. Broader study findings: TCR diversity rose significantly by C4D1 in CD4+ but not CD8+ cells.

Clones were sequenced by immunoSEQ multiplex PCR, and TCRdb holds only the in-frame ones, with some missing. The sample carries nearly 55,000 clones, over 75% recorded once. The source is a human donor with classical Hodgkin lymphoma. V usage is TRBV11-2 and J usage is TRBJ1-2; TRBD1 matches at 10 bases. The sequencing used peripheral blood mononuclear cells (PBMCs), collected at baseline. The CDR3 DNA reads TGTGCCAGCAGCTTAGGGACAGGGGGCTATGGCTACACCTTC. Its protein is CASSLGTGGYGYTF.